The source of this T cell receptor (beta chain) is a study of T cells in Graves' hyperthyroidism and ophthalmopathy. J gave up 9 bases and V 5 bases, and 7 bases lay outside the gene matches. Germline assignment: CDR1 SGHTA and CDR2 FQGNSA. The CDR3 runs to 14 residues. From RNA transcripts, TCR beta CDR3 regions were amplified. During a first-round RT-PCR of the TCR CDR3, the HTBI primer set was used. A single record per CDR3 protein comes from TCRdb applying MiXCR to the multiplex PCR reads. The table lists some 510,000 distinct CDR3 sequences, under 60% of them singletons. Sequenced input: peripheral blood or thyroid tissue (not recorded which). The chain couples TRBV7-2 to TRBJ1-6; 7 bases agree with TRBD1. The receptor was isolated from a woman between 18 and 30 years old with Graves' hyperthyroidism. In DNA, the CDR3 is TGTGCCAGCAGCGTCGGGACAGACATTTCACCCCTCCACTTT. Translation gives CASSVGTDISPLHF.